This TCR beta chain was captured in a study of T cells after yellow fever vaccination. Overall study context: Any fraction with a low cell number was prepared using SMART-Seq v4 Ultra Low Input.

Study findings and constraints: Within FACS-sorted repertoires, abundant clonotypes contaminating from the bulk population could be present. Subsequent to the booster, the majority of primary-vaccination clones reappeared (about 97% CD4, 88% CD8).

The germline gives CDR1 SGHTA, CDR2 FQGNSA. The CDR3 runs 11 residues. V was cut by 5 bases and J by 8 bases, with 8 bases left in between. A remark on this clonotype: What it binds is unknown.

TCRdb recomputed calls from the 5' RACE reads with MiXCR, one row per CDR3 protein. Here the sample spans about 630,000 distinct CDR3 sequences, about 12% being singletons. The input for sequencing was PBMCs, taken on the day of the yellow fever booster vaccination. The chain employs TRBV7-2 and TRBJ2-3; D is possibly TRBD2 (5 bases). This TCR was sampled from a man aged 25 to 40 who received the YFV17D yellow fever vaccine. The CDR3 bases are TGTGCCAGCAGCAAAGAGGGTACGCAGTATTTT. Encoded protein: CASSKEGTQYF.